A single sample is the source of the 15 T cell receptor beta chains below, sequenced in a study of T cells in Graves' hyperthyroidism and ophthalmopathy. The source material, RNA transcripts, was used to amplify TCR beta CDR3 regions. Carried out on the TCR CDR3, a first-round RT-PCR used the HTBI primer set. TCRdb reprocessed the multiplex PCR reads via MiXCR and lists one record per CDR3 protein. The sample has 500,000 to 550,000 distinct CDR3 sequences, 15% to 20% seen once. Material for sequencing was blood. The receptors were gathered from a man aged 40-55 years with Graves' ophthalmopathy.

This clonotype was counted at least ten times. V usage is TRBV2 and J usage is TRBJ1-2; D unclear. The germline CDR1 and CDR2 sequences are SNHLY and FYNNEI. The V gene lost 4 bases and the J gene lost 4 bases, with 19 bases spanning the gap. This CDR3 comprises 16 residues. The CDR3 is CASSGFGAATVYGYTF. The CDR3 DNA is TGTGCCAGCAGTGGGTTCGGAGCGGCGACGGTCTATGGCTACACCTTC.

This clonotype was seen ten or more times. V is TRBV30 and J is TRBJ1-2; 7 bases are a match to TRBD1. J gave up 4 bases and V 4 bases, and 12 bases lay outside the gene matches. The CDR3 length is 15 residues. The germline gives CDR1 GTSNPN, CDR2 SVGIG (reference sequence). This CDR3 reads CAWKGRDSVRYGYTF. For the CDR3, the DNA is TGTGCCTGGAAGGGCCGGGACAGCGTCCGCTATGGCTACACCTTC.

The chain joins TRBV4-3 to TRBJ2-3; no clear D gene. CDR1 and CDR2 from the germline V gene are LGHNA and YSLEER. CDR3 length equals 16 residues. Deletions cut 0 bases from V and 5 bases from J, with 15 bases between. The CDR3 DNA reads as TGCGCCAGCAGCCAAGATGTTGTCAGGCCCTTAGATACGCAGTATTTT. Translating it yields CASSQDVVRPLDTQYF.

This clonotype was seen ten or more times. The CDR3 DNA is TGTGCCAGCATGCGTCGTGGGGGGGGAGGTCGCTATGGCTACACCTTC. Translating gives CASMRRGGGGRYGYTF. The rearrangement joins TRBV28 to TRBJ1-2; tentative D call: TRBD1 (5 bases). Trimming pared 7 bases from V and 4 bases from J, leaving 22 bases between. The CDR3 loop spans 16 amino acids. CDR1 MDHEN and CDR2 SYDVKM come from the germline V gene.

There are many counts of this clonotype. V and J are TRBV11-1 and TRBJ1-1, with D perhaps TRBD1 (5 bases). V was shortened by 5 bases and J by 0 bases, with 7 bases between the two germline ends. This CDR3 spans 13 amino acids. The germline V gene has CDR1 SGHAT and CDR2 FQDESV (reference sequence). CDR3 coding DNA: TGTGCCAGCAGCCAGACAGTGAACACTGAAGCTTTCTTT. Its protein is CASSQTVNTEAFF.

This chain links TRBV6-5 with TRBJ2-2; 9 bases are shared with TRBD1. The CDR3 loop spans 15 amino acids. Per germline, CDR1 MNHEY and CDR2 SVGAGI. The ends lost 3 bases at V and 6 bases at J; junction bases unmatched: 5. For the CDR3, the DNA is TGTGCCAGCAGTTATAGGACAGGGGCAGCCGGGGAGCTGTTTTTT. It translates to CASSYRTGAAGELFF.

The gene calls are TRBV15 and TRBJ1-6, with D possibly TRBD1 on 6 matching bases. The ends were cut back, 5 bases at V and 5 bases at J, with 19 bases in the middle. The germline V gene encodes CDR1 LNHNV and CDR2 YYDKDF (reference sequence). This CDR3 has 17 amino acids. This CDR3 is CATSPRQGHLDNSPLHF. Here the CDR3 DNA reads TGTGCCACCAGCCCCCGGCAGGGGCATCTTGATAATTCACCCCTCCACTTT. The variable domain in full, with the rest retrieved from reference TRBV15 and TRBJ1-6, is DAMVIQNPRYQVTQFGKPVTLSCSQTLNHNVMYWYQQKSSQAPKLLFHYYDKDFNNEADTPDNFQSRRPNTSFCFLDIRSPGLGDTAMYLCATSPRQGHLDNSPLHFGNGTRLTVT.

This clonotype was counted a few times. V gene TRBV3-1 combines with J gene TRBJ2-7, with D perhaps TRBD2 (5 bases). The CDR3 runs 17 residues. CDR1 is LGHDT, CDR2 YNNKEL, per germline (reference sequence). Between the trimmed V and J ends, which lost 0 bases and 0 bases, there was a span of 15 bases. CDR3 bases: TGTGCCAGCAGCCAAGACCTCGCCTTAGCGAGCTCCTACGAGCAGTACTTC. Encoded protein: CASSQDLALASSYEQYF.

The chain joins TRBV3-1 to TRBJ1-5; tentatively, D is TRBD1 (5 bases). This CDR3 contains 15 residues. Germline assignment: CDR1 LGHDT and CDR2 YNNKEL (reference sequence). The V gene lost 4 bases and the J gene lost 1 base, with 11 bases spanning the gap. CDR3 amino acids: CASSRDRDSNQPQHF. CDR3 nucleotides: TGTGCCAGCAGCCGGGATCGGGACAGCAATCAGCCCCAGCATTTT.

This clonotype was recorded many times. V usage is TRBV12-3 or TRBV12-4 and J usage is TRBJ2-1, with TRBD1 matching over 10 bases. V lost 6 bases and J lost 10; bases outside the gene matches: 12. The CDR3 loop spans 15 amino acids. The CDR3 nucleotides read TGTGCCAGCAGAGACAGGGGGCCCCGACGGGAAGAGCAGTTCTTC. It encodes CASRDRGPRREEQFF.

Only a few counts were recorded for this clonotype. The chain employs TRBV14 and TRBJ2-1; D not certain. Germline CDR1 and CDR2: SGHDN and FVKESK. The CDR3 spans 12 residues. The V and J ends lost 2 bases and 15 bases respectively, with 14 bases between them. CDR3 amino acids: CASSQSTGKRFF. DNA of the CDR3: TGTGCCAGCAGCCAAAGTACTGGGAAACGGTTCTTC.

This clonotype was counted ten times or more. The chain has TRBV10-3 and TRBJ2-1, with 8 bases identical to TRBD2. The CDR3 loop spans 15 amino acids. V lost 0 bases to trimming and J lost 9 bases; unmatched junction nucleotides: 7. Germline CDR1 ENHRY, CDR2 SYGVKD. This CDR3 reads CAISESSGRRGEQFF. In DNA form, the CDR3 reads TGTGCCATCAGTGAGTCGAGCGGGAGACGAGGTGAGCAGTTCTTC.

This clonotype was seen only a few times. This chain joins TRBV28 and TRBJ2-4; D is undetermined. V was trimmed by 9 bases and J by 5 bases, leaving 11 bases between them. Germline CDR1 and CDR2: MDHEN and SYDVKM. The CDR3 sequence is 12 residues long. CDR3 loop: CASGIAENIQYF. The DNA for the CDR3 is TGTGCCAGTGGAATCGCCGAAAACATTCAGTACTTC. The complete variable domain, with remaining parts taken from reference TRBV28 and TRBJ2-4, reads DVKVTQSSRYLVKRTGEKVFLECVQDMDHENMFWYRQDPGLGLRLIYFSYDVKMKEKGDIPEGYSVSREKKERFSLILESASTNQTSMYLCASGIAENIQYFGAGTRLSVL.

This clonotype was picked up a small number of times. This chain uses TRBV20-1 with TRBJ1-4; D remains unclear. The CDR3 is 14 residues long. Germline-derived CDR1 and CDR2 are DFQATT and SNEGSKA (reference sequence). Trimming took off 0 bases at V and 6 bases at J, with 11 bases between the two ends. The CDR3 is CSARDLGSDEKLFF. CDR3 bases: TGCAGTGCTAGAGATCTAGGGTCGGATGAAAAACTGTTTTTT.

This clonotype showed up just a few times. The chain couples TRBV29-1 to TRBJ2-1, with 8 nucleotides matching TRBD2. The CDR3 extends over 15 amino acids. V dropped 7 bases and J dropped 6; count of bases not matched to a gene: 14. Germline-derived CDR1 and CDR2 are SQVTM and ANQGSEA. The CDR3 DNA reads as TGCAGCGCGGGGGGGGGCGACCGTCCCGGCAATGAGCAGTTCTTC. Protein product: CSAGGGDRPGNEQFF.